This T cell receptor beta chain was retrieved from a study of blood T cell repertoires in COVID-19. CDR3 length equals 15 residues. Germline values: CDR1 MNHNS, CDR2 SASEGT. J was trimmed by 5 bases and V by 3 bases; bases with no gene match: 5. The method was immunoSEQ multiplex PCR; TCRdb's version includes in-frame clones alone and lacks a portion of them. Found here are 250,000 or so clones, approximately 80% of them singletons; the top ten hold about 10%. The sequence was obtained from an elderly man with acute or convalescent COVID-19. The rearrangement uses TRBV6-1 and TRBJ2-3; 10 nucleotides agree with TRBD2. The sequenced material came from peripheral blood. As DNA, the CDR3 is TGTGCCAGCAGTGAGCTAGCGGGGGAGGGAGATACGCAGTATTTT. Translated, it gives CASSELAGEGDTQYF.